This TCR beta chain originates from a study of early T cells in non-severe SARS-CoV-2 infection. Study at large: The chains were unpaired, and the sequenced material was bulk RNA from unsorted whole blood. Whole-study results and caveats: Matches to VDJdb favored anti-spike CD8 responses and missed private and CD4 specificities.

Researchers tagged individual cDNA molecules with unique molecular identifiers. TCRdb used MiXCR to reprocess the 5' RACE reads, holding one entry per CDR3 protein. The sample lists about 60,000 distinct CDR3 sequences; around 5.2% were seen once. This CDR3 has 15 amino acids. Trimming cost V 7 bases and J 3 bases, with 16 bases left between them. Germline V gene lookup returns CDR1 MGHDK and CDR2 SYGVNS. This clonotype was seen ten or more times. Its antigen is undetermined. The J gene is TRBJ1-3, the V gene TRBV25-1, with D perhaps matching TRBD1 (6 bases). The sequence came from an adult who was a healthcare worker with PCR-confirmed SARS-CoV-2 infection or an uninfected control (not recorded which). The sample taken for sequencing was whole blood. DNA for the CDR3: TGTGCCAGCATCCCGCAGGGGACGGGTGGAAACACCATATATTTT. Translated: CASIPQGTGGNTIYF.